This TCR beta chain originates from a study of cytomegalovirus exposure and HLA in healthy donors. In regard to this clone: Its target is not known.

The CDR3 is made up of 11 amino acids. V was pared by 4 bases and J by 5 bases, with 6 bases between. Per the germline V gene, CDR1 is LGHNA and CDR2 is YNFKEQ. Overall study results and limits: TCR sequences were mostly rare, though some public TCRs occurred in many donors.

Use of 60 Vbeta and 13 Jbeta primers characterized the PCR. Profiled with immunoSEQ multiplex PCR; TCRdb holds only in-frame clones, not every one. Here the sample table reports about 160,000 clones. V is TRBV4-2 and J is TRBJ2-7; no clear D. The source is a woman between 50 and 59 years old in good health and CMV-seronegative. Sequencing was done on a sample of PBMCs. CDR3 sequence reads: CASSLQNEQYF. The DNA for the CDR3 is TGTGCCAGCAGCCTACAGAACGAGCAGTACTTC.